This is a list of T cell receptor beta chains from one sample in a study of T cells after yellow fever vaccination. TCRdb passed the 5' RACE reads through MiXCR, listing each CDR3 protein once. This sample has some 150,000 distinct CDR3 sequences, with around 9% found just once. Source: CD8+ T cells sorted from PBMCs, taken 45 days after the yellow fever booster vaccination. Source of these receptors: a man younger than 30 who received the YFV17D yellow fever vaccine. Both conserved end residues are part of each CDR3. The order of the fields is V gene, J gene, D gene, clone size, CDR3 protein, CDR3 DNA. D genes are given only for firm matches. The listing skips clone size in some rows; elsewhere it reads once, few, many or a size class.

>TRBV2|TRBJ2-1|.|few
CASGRGSYNEQFF
TGTGCCAGCGGGCGGGGTTCCTACAATGAGCAGTTCTTC
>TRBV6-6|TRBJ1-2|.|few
CASSAAGANYGYTF
TGTGCCAGCAGTGCGGCCGGGGCAAACTATGGCTACACCTTC
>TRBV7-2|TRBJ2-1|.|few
CASSLIRYNEQFF
TGTGCCAGCAGCTTAATCAGATACAATGAGCAGTTCTTC
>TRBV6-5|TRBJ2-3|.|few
CASSFGGGLDTQYF
TGTGCCAGCAGTTTTGGTGGGGGGTTAGATACGCAGTATTTT
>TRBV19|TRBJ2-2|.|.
CASMEGGELFF
TGTGCCAGTATGGAGGGAGGGGAGCTGTTTTTT
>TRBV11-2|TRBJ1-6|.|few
CASSLVGRHNSPLHF
TGTGCCAGCAGCTTAGTAGGACGACATAATTCACCCCTCCACTTT
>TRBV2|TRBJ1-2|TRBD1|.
CASSDYPGQGNYGYTF
TGTGCCAGCAGTGATTATCCGGGACAGGGAAACTATGGCTACACCTTC
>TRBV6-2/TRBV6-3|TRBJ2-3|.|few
CASSAPPDTQYF
TGTGCCAGCAGCGCCCCTCCAGATACGCAGTATTTT
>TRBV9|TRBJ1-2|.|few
CASSDSLTLGVASGYTF
TGTGCCAGCAGCGACAGTCTCACGTTGGGGGTTGCGTCTGGCTACACCTTC
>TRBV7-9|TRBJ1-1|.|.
CASSLEEVATEAFF
TGTGCCAGCAGCTTAGAAGAAGTGGCCACTGAAGCTTTCTTT
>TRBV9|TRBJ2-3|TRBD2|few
CASSVTTSAGDTQYF
TGTGCCAGCAGCGTCACGACTAGCGCTGGGGATACGCAGTATTTT
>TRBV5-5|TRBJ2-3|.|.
CASRLMWGRDTQYF
TGTGCCAGCAGATTAATGTGGGGAAGGGATACGCAGTATTTT
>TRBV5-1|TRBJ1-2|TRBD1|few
CASSRTGTGGGYTF
TGCGCCAGCAGCAGGACCGGGACAGGAGGTGGCTACACCTTC
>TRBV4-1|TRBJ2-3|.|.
CASSQFRTDTDTQYF
TGCGCCAGCAGCCAATTTCGGACCGATACAGATACGCAGTATTTT
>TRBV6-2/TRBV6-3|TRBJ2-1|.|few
CASNPRFHGNEQFF
TGTGCCAGCAACCCCCGGTTTCACGGCAATGAGCAGTTCTTC
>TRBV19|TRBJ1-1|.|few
CAVRVWENTEAFF
TGTGCCGTCAGGGTGTGGGAGAACACTGAAGCTTTCTTT
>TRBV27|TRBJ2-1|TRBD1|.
CASSHKTRQGASEQFF
TGTGCCAGCAGTCATAAAACGAGACAGGGGGCTAGTGAGCAGTTCTTC
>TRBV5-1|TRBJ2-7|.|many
CASSLETSSFYEQYF
TGCGCCAGCAGCTTGGAAACTAGCTCTTTTTACGAGCAGTACTTC
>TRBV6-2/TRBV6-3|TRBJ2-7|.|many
CASSYVGLNYEQYF
TGTGCCAGCAGTTACGTCGGACTAAACTACGAGCAGTACTTC
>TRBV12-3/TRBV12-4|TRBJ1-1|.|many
CASSSGDSNTEAFF
TGTGCCAGCAGTTCTGGAGATTCGAACACTGAAGCTTTCTTT
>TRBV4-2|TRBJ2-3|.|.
CASSQESATDTQYF
TGTGCCAGCAGCCAAGAGTCAGCCACAGATACGCAGTATTTT
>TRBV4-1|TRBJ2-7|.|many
CASSQEGAGTYEQYF
TGCGCCAGCAGCCAAGAGGGGGCGGGAACTTACGAGCAGTACTTC
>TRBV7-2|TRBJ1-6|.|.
CASSLGGLGSPLHF
TGTGCCAGCAGCTTAGGCGGGCTCGGTTCACCCCTCCACTTT
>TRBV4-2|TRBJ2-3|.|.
CASSQGDRPSTDTQYF
TGTGCCAGCAGCCAAGGTGACAGGCCCAGCACAGATACGCAGTATTTT
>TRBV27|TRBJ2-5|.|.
CASSSLDNQETQYF
TGTGCCAGCAGTTCCCTAGACAACCAAGAGACCCAGTACTTC
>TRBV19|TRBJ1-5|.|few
CASSTPGPQHF
TGTGCCAGTAGTACCCCCGGGCCCCAGCATTTT
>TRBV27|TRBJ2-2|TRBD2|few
CASSSPRLGLAGGPVMHGELFF
TGTGCCAGCAGTTCCCCTCGGCTGGGACTAGCGGGGGGGCCGGTCATGCACGGGGAGCTGTTTTTT
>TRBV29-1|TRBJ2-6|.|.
CSAQDSSGANVLTF
TGCAGCGCCCAGGACAGTTCTGGGGCCAACGTCCTGACTTTC
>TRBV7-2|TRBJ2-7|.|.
CASSLSLGNRPYEQYF
TGTGCCAGCAGCCTTAGCTTGGGGAACCGGCCCTACGAGCAGTACTTC
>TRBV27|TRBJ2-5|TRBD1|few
CASSPTGQFETQYF
TGTGCCAGCAGTCCAACGGGACAGTTCGAGACCCAGTACTTC
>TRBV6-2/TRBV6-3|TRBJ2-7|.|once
CDKTRSAYEQYF
TGTGATAAAACCCGGTCCGCCTACGAGCAGTACTTC
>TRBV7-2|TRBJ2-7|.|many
CASSRVWGSEQYF
TGTGCCAGCAGCCGGGTATGGGGGTCCGAGCAGTACTTC